Following are 8 T cell receptor beta chains from one sample sequenced in a study of shared clonotypes between healthy human individuals. Naive CD8 cells were CD45RO-negative, positively selected for CCR7, excluding terminally differentiated effector memory CD45RA+ cells. This table comes from immunoSEQ multiplex PCR, and its TCRdb copy is limited to in-frame clones, with some not included. In the table there are fewer than 1 million clones, about 97% of which are singletons. Sequenced input: naive CD8+ T cells sorted from blood. Receptor source: a man younger than 40 in good health.

The gene calls are TRBV5-6 and TRBJ2-1, with 10 bases fitting TRBD1. Germline V gene data show CDR1 as SGHDT and CDR2 as YYEEEE. The trim removed 2 bases at V and 10 bases at J, leaving 9 bases unmatched. The CDR3 length is 15 residues. The CDR3 here is CASSFRDRGVGEQFF. The CDR3 DNA sequence: TGTGCCAGCAGCTTCAGGGACAGGGGCGTAGGGGAGCAGTTCTTC.

The chain is built from TRBV7-9 and TRBJ1-2, with TRBD1 matching over 7 bases. Per the germline V gene, CDR1 is SEHNR and CDR2 is FQNEAQ (reference sequence). CDR3 length: 14 residues. V shed 5 bases, J shed 4 bases, and the junction held 7 bases outside the gene matches. CDR3 residues: CASSHVWDSYGYTF. CDR3 DNA sequence: TGTGCCAGCAGCCACGTATGGGACAGCTATGGCTACACCTTC.

V usage is TRBV4-3 and J usage is TRBJ1-4; D possibly corresponds to TRBD1 (6 bases). Trimming took 3 bases from V and 5 from J, leaving 10 bases between them. The CDR3 consists of 14 residues. Germline-derived CDR1 and CDR2 are LGHNA and YSLEER. As DNA, the CDR3 is TGCGCCAGCAGCCAGGCAGACAGGAATGAAAAACTGTTTTTT. Translated, it gives CASSQADRNEKLFF.

Comments on this clone: Other nucleotide sequences from this sample produce the same CDR3. V usage is TRBV6-5 and J usage is TRBJ2-1; TRBD2 matches 12 bases. The germline V gene encodes CDR1 MNHEY and CDR2 SVGAGI. CDR3 length: 15 amino acids. V trimming: 6 bases; J trimming: 7 bases; junction bases outside the gene matches: 7. The CDR3 spells CASSRLAGEYNEQFF. The DNA of the CDR3 is TGTGCCAGCAGCCGACTAGCGGGAGAGTATAATGAGCAGTTCTTC.

This chain links TRBV9 with TRBJ2-1, with D possibly TRBD1 on 5 matching bases. The V gene's germline CDR1 is SGDLS and CDR2 YYNGEE. This CDR3 comprises 12 residues. Trimming pared 1 base from V and 10 bases from J, leaving 9 bases between. The CDR3, as DNA: TGTGCCAGCAGCGTACAGGGCCGGGAGCAGTTCTTC. This codes for CASSVQGREQFF.

The V gene is TRBV11-2, the J gene TRBJ2-2; 11 positions match TRBD2. The CDR3 covers 18 residues. V shed 5 bases, J shed 1 base, and the junction held 9 bases outside the gene matches. Germline CDR1 and CDR2: SGHAT and FQNNGV. As DNA, the CDR3 is TGTGCCAGCAGCCTATTGGGCGGACTAGCGGGGAACACCGGGGAGCTGTTTTTT. Translated: CASSLLGGLAGNTGELFF.

In nucleotides, the CDR3 is TGTGCCAGCAGTCTGGGTGACGGATCTAGCACAGATACGCAGTATTTT. This sequence encodes CASSLGDGSSTDTQYF. The chain employs TRBV28 and TRBJ2-3, with D unresolved. The germline CDR1 and CDR2 sequences are MDHEN and SYDVKM. Trimming stripped 5 bases from V and 0 bases from J, with 15 bases between. CDR3 length: 16 residues. Full variable domain (rest looked up from reference TRBV28 and TRBJ2-3): DVKVTQSSRYLVKRTGEKVFLECVQDMDHENMFWYRQDPGLGLRLIYFSYDVKMKEKGDIPEGYSVSREKKERFSLILESASTNQTSMYLCASSLGDGSSTDTQYFGPGTRLTVL.

CDR3 in DNA: TGTGCCAGCAGCTTTAGTCCGGGTAGGAATGAGCAGTTCTTC. This gives the protein CASSFSPGRNEQFF. The chain is built from TRBV7-2 and TRBJ2-1, with D unresolved. The CDR3 totals 14 residues. Germline loops: CDR1 SGHTA, CDR2 FQGNSA. Trimming cost V 3 bases and J 7 bases, with 13 bases left between them.